This is a list of T cell receptor beta chains from one sample in a study of T cell responses to AZD1222 COVID-19 vaccine. Only in-frame clones appear in the TCRdb table, and some are missing; sequencing was by immunoSEQ multiplex PCR. The sample lists about 120,000 clones, 87% occurring once. The sequences come from peripheral blood, collected on day 0 of AZD1222 vaccination. These receptors all stem from an adult in good health. The CDR3 runs from the conserved cysteine through the conserved F or W. Each record gives: clone size, V gene, J gene, D gene, CDR3 protein, CDR3 DNA. D genes are given only for firm matches. For some rows the clone size is stated as once, few or many, or as a class when expanded; others skip it.

size: -; V: TRBV12-3/TRBV12-4; J: TRBJ2-2; D: -; CDR3: CASSPLTGELFF; DNA: TGTGCCAGCAGTCCCCTCACCGGGGAGCTGTTTTTT
size: -; V: TRBV6-5; J: TRBJ2-5; D: TRBD2; CDR3: CASTRLAGGETQYF; DNA: TGTGCCAGCACAAGACTAGCGGGAGGGGAGACCCAGTACTTC
size: -; V: TRBV3-1/TRBV3-2; J: TRBJ1-2; D: -; CDR3: CASSLRQYGYTF; DNA: TGTGCCAGCAGCCTCCGACAGTATGGCTACACCTTC
size: -; V: TRBV2; J: TRBJ2-7; D: -; CDR3: CASSEATGFSYEQYF; DNA: TGTGCCAGCAGTGAAGCGACTGGCTTCTCCTACGAGCAGTACTTC
size: -; V: TRBV25-1; J: TRBJ2-3; D: -; CDR3: CASSITDTQYF; DNA: TGTGCCAGCAGTATAACAGATACGCAGTATTTT
size: -; V: TRBV11-2; J: TRBJ2-7; D: -; CDR3: CASSLIQTYEQYF; DNA: TGTGCCAGCAGCTTAATACAGACCTACGAGCAGTACTTC
size: once; V: TRBV6-5; J: TRBJ1-1; D: -; CDR3: CASRGMNTEAFF; DNA: TGTGCCAGCAGAGGGATGAACACTGAAGCTTTCTTT
size: -; V: TRBV5-1; J: TRBJ1-5; D: -; CDR3: CASSLQGGDQPQHF; DNA: TGCGCCAGCAGCTTGCAGGGAGGGGATCAGCCCCAGCATTTT
size: -; V: TRBV5-5; J: TRBJ1-6; D: TRBD1; CDR3: CASSGGQGGSPLHF; DNA: TGTGCCAGCAGCGGTGGACAGGGTGGGTCACCCCTCCACTTT
size: -; V: TRBV27; J: TRBJ1-5; D: -; CDR3: CASSQAPQQGGFDQPQHF; DNA: TGTGCCAGCAGCCAAGCCCCTCAACAGGGTGGATTCGATCAGCCCCAGCATTTT
size: -; V: TRBV2; J: TRBJ1-1; D: TRBD1; CDR3: CASRTGEGTEAFF; DNA: TGTGCCAGCAGAACAGGGGAGGGCACTGAAGCTTTCTTT
size: -; V: TRBV18; J: TRBJ2-1; D: -; CDR3: CASSPSQGGTYNEQFF; DNA: TGTGCCAGCTCACCGTCACAGGGGGGGACCTACAATGAGCAGTTCTTC
size: -; V: TRBV15; J: TRBJ1-4; D: -; CDR3: CATSRVRGRANEKLFF; DNA: TGTGCCACCAGCAGAGTTCGGGGCAGGGCTAATGAAAAACTGTTTTTT
size: -; V: TRBV19; J: TRBJ1-5; D: -; CDR3: CASTDPVRLSSNQPQHF; DNA: TGTGCCAGTACCGATCCCGTCCGGCTGAGTAGCAATCAGCCCCAGCATTTT
size: -; V: TRBV5-6; J: TRBJ2-4; D: -; CDR3: CASSLARATTKNIQYF; DNA: TGTGCCAGCAGCTTGGCTAGGGCGACGACCAAAAACATTCAGTACTTC
size: -; V: TRBV6-1; J: TRBJ2-3; D: TRBD1; CDR3: CASSGGTGGFPDTQYF; DNA: TGTGCCAGCAGTGGGGGGACAGGGGGCTTCCCAGATACGCAGTATTTT
size: -; V: TRBV3-1/TRBV3-2; J: TRBJ1-6; D: -; CDR3: CASSQQGNNSPLHF; DNA: TGTGCCAGCAGCCAACAGGGCAATAATTCACCCCTCCACTTT
size: -; V: TRBV7-8; J: TRBJ2-1; D: TRBD2; CDR3: CASSLALGAGANEQFF; DNA: TGTGCCAGCAGCTTGGCCCTCGGAGCGGGGGCCAATGAGCAGTTCTTC
size: few; V: TRBV2; J: TRBJ1-5; D: -; CDR3: CASSVERGNQPQHF; DNA: TGTGCCAGCAGTGTGGAACGGGGGAATCAGCCCCAGCATTTT
size: -; V: TRBV7-6; J: TRBJ2-3; D: TRBD2; CDR3: CASSSGTSGGAFTDTQYF; DNA: TGTGCCAGCAGCTCCGGGACTAGCGGGGGGGCATTCACAGATACGCAGTATTTT
size: -; V: TRBV7-2; J: TRBJ2-5; D: -; CDR3: CASRTDVGAFETQYF; DNA: TGTGCCAGCAGGACCGACGTGGGGGCCTTTGAGACCCAGTACTTC
size: -; V: TRBV7-8; J: TRBJ1-1; D: -; CDR3: CASSLATVNTEAFF; DNA: TGTGCCAGCAGCTTAGCGACAGTGAACACTGAAGCTTTCTTT
size: -; V: TRBV7-8; J: TRBJ2-7; D: -; CDR3: CASSSSGHFTEQYF; DNA: TGTGCCAGCAGCTCCAGCGGCCACTTCACCGAGCAGTACTTC
size: -; V: TRBV9; J: TRBJ1-4; D: -; CDR3: CASSVGTATNEKLFF; DNA: TGTGCCAGCAGCGTAGGGACGGCAACTAATGAAAAACTGTTTTTT